These T cell receptor beta chains were read from a single sample in a study of T cell clonotyping in hematopoietic cell transplantation. Libraries were prepared by immunoSEQ multiplex PCR; TCRdb keeps only in-frame clonotypes and omits some of them. This table holds fewer than 25,000 clones, 75% to 90% found once. The sample consisted of peripheral blood mononuclear cells, taken before stem cell transplant. These receptors originate from a man between 18 and 35 years old with biphenotypic leukemia. Some clones in this sample may be carry-over from other donors' samples. Both conserved end residues are part of each CDR3. The D gene is left open where the match is weak. Some rows mark clone size as missing; the rest say once, few, many or name a class of expanded clone.

TRBV27	TRBJ2-5	-	-	CASSSRVAGETQYF	TGTGCCAGCAGTTCTAGGGTCGCCGGGGAGACCCAGTACTTC
TRBV13	TRBJ2-5	-	-	CASSLGPGEETQYF	TGTGCCAGCAGCTTAGGGCCAGGGGAAGAGACCCAGTACTTC
TRBV25-1	TRBJ2-7	TRBD1	-	CASSGTGVPYEQYF	TGTGCCAGCAGTGGAACAGGGGTTCCCTACGAGCAGTACTTC
TRBV4-3	TRBJ2-1	TRBD2	-	CASSQGSLAGGLGNEQFF	TGCGCCAGCAGCCAAGGGAGTCTAGCGGGAGGGTTAGGGAATGAGCAGTTCTTC
TRBV11-2	TRBJ2-7	-	-	CASSRRQETSYEQYF	TGTGCCAGCAGCCGCCGGCAGGAGACTTCCTACGAGCAGTACTTC
TRBV6-4	TRBJ1-6	TRBD1	few	CASSPQGGRGSPLHF	TGTGCCAGCAGTCCACAGGGGGGAAGGGGATCACCCCTCCACTTT
TRBV4-1	TRBJ1-1	-	once	CASSQGARESVRAFF	TGCGCCAGCAGCCAAGGGGCCAGGGAAAGCGTACGAGCTTTCTTT
TRBV29-1	TRBJ1-2	-	-	CSVDGADGYTF	TGCAGCGTTGACGGGGCCGATGGCTACACCTTC
TRBV10-3	TRBJ1-5	TRBD1	-	CAISEPTGTGIKSQHF	TGTGCCATCAGTGAGCCCACCGGGACAGGGATCAAGTCCCAGCATTTT
TRBV6-5	TRBJ1-1	-	-	CASSYSGAGEAFF	TGTGCCAGCAGTTACTCGGGTGCGGGTGAAGCTTTCTTT
TRBV4-1	TRBJ1-2	-	-	CASSQGAVSNYGYTF	TGCGCCAGCAGCCAAGGGGCCGTATCTAACTATGGCTACACCTTC
TRBV19	TRBJ2-3	TRBD1	once	CASTRGPRQWGPDTQYF	TGTGCCAGTACCAGGGGGCCGAGACAATGGGGGCCAGATACGCAGTATTTT
TRBV6-5	TRBJ2-7	TRBD1	-	CASSYPSGQGSYEQYF	TGTGCCAGCAGTTACCCATCGGGACAGGGATCCTACGAGCAGTACTTC
TRBV9	TRBJ2-6	-	-	CASSFSSGANVLTF	TGTGCCAGCAGCTTCTCATCGGGGGCCAACGTCCTGACTTTC
TRBV6-5	TRBJ2-3	-	-	CASSYSGGPTDTQYF	TGTGCCAGCAGTTACTCAGGGGGACCCACAGATACGCAGTATTTT
TRBV7-9	TRBJ1-5	-	-	CASSPGGNQPQHF	TGTGCCAGCAGCCCCGGGGGGAATCAGCCCCAGCATTTT
TRBV4-2	TRBJ1-1	-	-	CASSPIWGANTEAFF	TGTGCCAGCAGCCCAATCTGGGGCGCGAACACTGAAGCTTTCTTT
TRBV7-9	TRBJ2-3	-	-	CASSGSGISTDTQYF	TGTGCCAGCAGCGGGTCGGGGATTAGCACAGATACGCAGTATTTT
TRBV14	TRBJ1-6	-	once	CASSQGKVTHPRSPLHF	TGTGCCAGCAGCCAAGGAAAAGTCACTCACCCTCGCTCACCCCTCCACTTT
TRBV11-3	TRBJ2-1	TRBD2	-	CASSAASGLYNEQFF	TGTGCCAGCAGCGCGGCTAGCGGCCTTTACAATGAGCAGTTCTTC
TRBV6-1	TRBJ2-3	-	-	CASSEIPGYSTDTQYF	TGTGCCAGCAGTGAAATTCCGGGCTATAGCACAGATACGCAGTATTTT
TRBV6-5	TRBJ2-1	TRBD2	once	CASSLAGGPGGEQFF	TGTGCCAGCAGTTTAGCGGGGGGGCCTGGGGGTGAGCAGTTCTTC
TRBV6-6	TRBJ1-5	-	-	CASTPPSTEDNQPQHF	TGTGCCAGCACCCCGCCTTCGACAGAAGACAATCAGCCCCAGCATTTT
TRBV7-3	TRBJ2-2	TRBD2	-	CASSPGLAGTGELFF	TGTGCCAGCAGCCCGGGACTAGCGGGCACCGGGGAGCTGTTTTTT
TRBV4-3	TRBJ2-1	TRBD2	once	CASSQGGTSGAYNEQFF	TGCGCCAGCAGCCAAGGGGGGACTAGCGGGGCCTACAATGAGCAGTTCTTC
TRBV30	TRBJ1-2	-	-	CAWSLSDVNSYGYTF	TGTGCCTGGAGTCTCTCTGACGTCAACAGCTATGGCTACACCTTC
TRBV4-3	TRBJ2-7	-	-	CASSRSGGVSYEQYF	TGCGCCAGCAGCCGATCCGGCGGGGTTTCCTACGAGCAGTACTTC
TRBV27	TRBJ1-2	-	-	CASSLLTTGPEGGYTF	TGTGCCAGCAGTCTCTTAACTACCGGGCCCGAGGGCGGCTACACCTTC
TRBV4-1	TRBJ1-1	-	-	CASSQPGTQFGAFF	TGCGCCAGCAGCCAGCCCGGGACACAATTTGGCGCTTTCTTT
TRBV9	TRBJ2-3	-	-	CASSVEGYTQYF	TGTGCCAGCAGCGTAGAGGGATATACGCAGTATTTT
TRBV19	TRBJ1-4	-	once	CASSPGRFATNEKLFF	TGTGCCAGTAGTCCGGGACGCTTTGCAACTAATGAAAAACTGTTTTTT
TRBV13	TRBJ2-2	-	few	CASSLEGKGTGELFF	TGTGCCAGCAGCTTAGAGGGGAAGGGTACCGGGGAGCTGTTTTTT